This paragraph reports one T cell receptor beta chain. Its antigen target is currently unknown. No base quality values were provided; no much bigger clone lies one nucleotide off. Compared with germline, V lacks 3 bases and J lacks 8 bases; bases without a gene match: 9. The germline V gene encodes CDR1 SGHDN and CDR2 FVKESK. Inclusive of the bounding cysteine and phenylalanine, the CDR3 is 14 residues long. Only the CDR3 portion is preserved as DNA: 42 bases, with reading frame beginning at the first base. The receptor library was made with the immunoSEQ multiplex PCR assay. Sequencing of the T-cell receptor beta chain repertoire was carried out together with a 770-gene immune expression panel. The table comes from immuneACCESS by way of TCRdb, which keeps in-frame sequences with V and J called. Part of the clones is missing from these tables; in studies checked, under half for an unresolved V gene and the rest for unknown reasons. The sample table holds some 4,900 clones, of which over 60% were seen once. In total, the top ten clones hold under 6.5% of the sample.

A total of 30 to 50 patients with non-small-cell lung cancer that had been surgically resected, each with specimens from both a primary tumor and a brain metastasis, made up the cohort. The tumor specimens consisted of archival formalin-fixed, paraffin-embedded tissues. The source of the sample is a study of brain metastases from non-small cell lung cancer (dated by TCRdb to 2018 to 2020). For context, the study as a whole: The study profiled the immune microenvironment of paired resected primary tumors and brain metastases taken from patients with non-small-cell lung cancer. The full study reports these points: Paired brain metastases and primary tumors largely shared TCR repertoires, although T-cell densities in the metastases were sparse. T-cell infiltration was lower in brain metastases than in primary tumors (P < 0.001). T-cell clones appeared expanded in around 66% of brain metastases relative to the matched primary tumors.

The sample consisted of primary lung tumor tissue. The cell subset or site label here, explained by the study, means: primary lung tumor paired with brain metastasis. The TCR originated in a donor over 35 with non-small cell lung cancer. The rearrangement combines TRBV14 with TRBJ1-1; TRBD1 agrees with 7 junctional bases. The DNA sequence reads TGTGCCAGCAGCCACCTCGACAGGGTCAAGGAAGCTTTCTTT. This is translated as CASSHLDRVKEAFF.